This T cell receptor beta chain was found in a study of T cells after yellow fever vaccination. Whole-study findings and limits: Clones from primary vaccination mostly reappeared after the booster (over 95% CD4, under 90% CD8). Clonotypes appearing in both CD4 and CD8 compartments existed, and their share was small. The bulk population could contribute abundant contaminating clonotypes to FACS-sorted repertoires.

For TCR, cDNA came from 5'RACE template switching, which added a universal primer site and UMIs. Via MiXCR, TCRdb re-called the 5' RACE reads, giving one row per CDR3 protein. The top ten clones hold roughly 0.5% of a sample with under 300,000 distinct CDR3 sequences, over 10% of them seen once. V was cut by 0 bases and J by 0 bases, with 9 bases left in between. This CDR3 region has 15 residues. In germline, CDR1 is SGHAT, CDR2 FQNNGV. Notes on this clonotype: Its antigen is currently unknown.

V is TRBV11-2 and J is TRBJ2-7; D not resolved. The origin of this receptor is a man aged 30 to 45 who received the YFV17D yellow fever vaccine. Source: CD4+ T cells sorted from PBMCs, taken 45 days after the yellow fever booster vaccination. In DNA, the CDR3 is TGTGCCAGCAGCTTAGAGGTACCCCTCTCCTACGAGCAGTACTTC. This codes for CASSLEVPLSYEQYF.